A selection of T cell receptor beta chains follows, all from one sample in a study of spatial heterogeneity in lung cancer. MiXCR, run by TCRdb on the 5' RACE reads, gives a single entry per CDR3 protein. This table has nearly 80,000 distinct CDR3 sequences, roughly 8% appearing once. Here the sequenced sample was PBMCs, taken at surgery. The receptor set was obtained from a male donor with early-stage non-small cell lung cancer. Both conserved end residues are part of each CDR3. A D gene is named only where the DNA matches it firmly. Clone size appears in some rows only: once, few, many, or a class for an expanded clone.

>15|TRBV2|TRBJ2-5|TRBD1|.
CASRWTGGNGETQYF
TGTGCCAGCAGATGGACAGGGGGTAATGGGGAGACCCAGTACTTC
>16|TRBV20-1|TRBJ2-3|TRBD1|.
CSANNLPGQGTDTQYF
TGCAGTGCCAATAACCTCCCGGGACAGGGCACAGATACGCAGTATTTT
>14|TRBV10-3|TRBJ2-7|TRBD2|many
CAITRTSGSYEQYF
TGTGCCATCACACGGACTAGCGGGAGTTACGAGCAGTACTTC
>15|TRBV7-9|TRBJ2-4|TRBD1|many
CASSPRGDRVNIQYF
TGTGCCAGCAGCCCCAGGGGGGACAGGGTAAACATTCAGTACTTC
>13|TRBV29-1|TRBJ1-2|.|few
CSVEIYQNYGYTF
TGCAGCGTTGAAATCTACCAGAACTATGGCTACACCTTC
>19|TRBV7-2|TRBJ2-1|TRBD2|.
CASSSRDPTSGNSYNEQFF
TGTGCCAGCAGCTCCCGTGACCCGACTAGCGGTAACTCCTACAATGAGCAGTTCTTC
>15|TRBV4-3|TRBJ1-2|.|many
CASSQDLTGSYGYTF
TGCGCCAGCAGCCAAGATTTAACAGGGAGCTATGGCTACACCTTC
>18|TRBV7-3|TRBJ1-1|TRBD1|.
CASSLSPGTGLSGTEAFF
TGTGCCAGCAGCTTAAGTCCCGGGACAGGGCTCTCGGGCACTGAAGCTTTCTTT
>15|TRBV6-1|TRBJ1-5|.|many
CASSEALGQNQPQHF
TGTGCCAGCAGTGAAGCATTAGGACAGAATCAGCCCCAGCATTTT
>14|TRBV20-1|TRBJ1-1|TRBD1|many
CSNRPQGQFGEAFF
TGCAGCAACCGGCCCCAGGGACAGTTTGGTGAAGCTTTCTTT
>14|TRBV6-1|TRBJ1-2|.|.
CASSETVRNYGYTF
TGTGCCAGCAGTGAAACAGTTCGTAACTATGGCTACACCTTC
>12|TRBV29-1|TRBJ1-1|.|many
CSVKQGNTEAFF
TGCAGCGTCAAACAGGGTAACACTGAAGCTTTCTTT
>18|TRBV19|TRBJ1-5|.|.
CASSFNTGRTSSNQPQHF
TGTGCCAGTAGTTTCAACACCGGCCGCACCAGTAGCAATCAGCCCCAGCATTTT
>16|TRBV9|TRBJ1-1|TRBD1|.
CASSVTTGGSVTEAFF
TGTGCCAGCAGCGTTACGACAGGGGGCTCGGTTACTGAAGCTTTCTTT
>18|TRBV4-1|TRBJ2-3|TRBD2|.
CASSQAAGGFLSTDTQYF
TGCGCCAGCAGCCAAGCAGCGGGAGGGTTCCTAAGCACAGATACGCAGTATTTT
>14|TRBV5-6|TRBJ2-7|TRBD1|many
CASSLRGLLYEQYF
TGTGCCAGCAGCTTGAGGGGGCTTCTATACGAGCAGTACTTC
>15|TRBV19|TRBJ1-1|TRBD1|many
CASSPGTGPLSEAFF
TGTGCCAGTAGTCCCGGGACAGGTCCTTTGTCTGAAGCTTTCTTT
>14|TRBV11-3|TRBJ2-5|.|.
CASSAETGQETQYF
TGTGCCAGCAGCGCTGAGACAGGACAAGAGACCCAGTACTTC
>13|TRBV5-5|TRBJ1-1|.|.
CASSLAGGQTGFF
TGTGCCAGCAGCTTGGCTGGTGGTCAGACGGGTTTCTTT
>13|TRBV18|TRBJ1-2|.|few
CASSPQDAFGYTF
TGTGCCAGCTCACCTCAGGACGCCTTTGGCTACACCTTC
>13|TRBV12-3/TRBV12-4|TRBJ1-1|.|many
CASNKNRNTEAFF
TGTGCCAGCAATAAAAACAGGAACACTGAAGCTTTCTTT
>12|TRBV3-1|TRBJ1-2|.|many
CGSFRVDYGYTF
TGTGGGTCGTTCCGGGTTGACTATGGCTACACCTTC
>16|TRBV7-8|TRBJ1-5|.|many
CASSRFTGSHNQPQHF
TGTGCCAGCAGCCGATTTACAGGGTCCCACAATCAGCCCCAGCATTTT
>15|TRBV7-9|TRBJ2-1|.|.
CASAPSEAAYNEQFF
TGTGCCAGCGCCCCATCGGAGGCCGCGTACAATGAGCAGTTCTTC
>14|TRBV3-1|TRBJ2-7|.|.
CASSLAEGGYEQYF
TGTGCCAGCAGCCTAGCGGAGGGGGGTTACGAGCAGTACTTC
>13|TRBV15|TRBJ2-1|.|many
CATSLFSYNEQFF
TGTGCCACCTCGCTGTTCTCCTACAATGAGCAGTTCTTC
>15|TRBV18|TRBJ2-1|TRBD1|many
CASRTGTGALDEQFF
TGTGCCAGCCGGACCGGGACAGGGGCTTTGGATGAGCAGTTCTTC
>13|TRBV7-9|TRBJ2-5|.|few
CASNESGDETQYF
TGTGCCAGCAACGAGTCAGGGGACGAGACCCAGTACTTC
>15|TRBV7-2|TRBJ2-1|TRBD2|many
CASSLWDYPYNEQFF
TGTGCCAGCAGCTTATGGGACTATCCCTACAATGAGCAGTTCTTC
>16|TRBV30|TRBJ2-3|TRBD2|.
CAWSVLASGRALKPYF
TGTGCCTGGAGTGTTCTAGCTAGCGGGAGGGCCCTCAAGCCGTATTTT
>14|TRBV12-3/TRBV12-4|TRBJ2-5|.|many
CASSFHGNSETQYF
TGTGCCAGCAGTTTTCACGGGAATTCGGAGACCCAGTACTTC
>14|TRBV30|TRBJ1-1|.|few
CAWSVLLGNTEAFF
TGTGCCTGGAGTGTACTCTTAGGGAACACTGAAGCTTTCTTT
>13|TRBV7-4|TRBJ2-5|.|few
CASSFRPQETQYF
TGTGCCAGCAGCTTCCGTCCACAAGAGACCCAGTACTTC
>14|TRBV5-6|TRBJ1-1|.|many
CASSFVGMNTEAFF
TGTGCCAGCAGCTTTGTGGGGATGAACACTGAAGCTTTCTTT
>13|TRBV20-1|TRBJ2-5|.|many
CSAQVVVGETQYF
TGCAGTGCTCAGGTTGTGGTGGGGGAGACCCAGTACTTC
>14|TRBV7-9|TRBJ2-1|TRBD2|few
CASSLPSSGTEQFF
TGTGCCAGCAGCTTACCGAGTAGCGGGACTGAGCAGTTCTTC
>15|TRBV5-4|TRBJ2-2|TRBD2|.
CASSSGTSYTGELFF
TGTGCCAGCAGCTCCGGGACTAGTTACACCGGGGAGCTGTTTTTT
>16|TRBV29-1|TRBJ2-1|.|many
CSVANLAPSSYNEQFF
TGCAGCGTGGCCAACCTAGCTCCGAGCTCCTACAATGAGCAGTTCTTC
>15|TRBV2|TRBJ2-7|.|many
CASSEQRMEVYEQYF
TGTGCCAGCAGTGAACAGCGCATGGAGGTCTACGAGCAGTACTTC
>13|TRBV29-1|TRBJ2-3|.|many
CSAFGGGSDTQYF
TGCAGCGCTTTTGGAGGGGGCTCAGATACGCAGTATTTT
>15|TRBV5-1|TRBJ2-1|.|.
CASSLSRGASDEQFF
TGCGCCAGCAGCTTGTCTCGGGGGGCTAGCGATGAGCAGTTCTTC